A single sample is the source of the 7 T cell receptor beta chains below, sequenced in a study of blood T cell repertoires in COVID-19. Profiled with immunoSEQ multiplex PCR; TCRdb holds only in-frame clones, not every one. The sample includes roughly 250,000 clones, roughly 79% of them seen just once. The sequenced sample was peripheral blood. The receptors originated from an elderly woman with acute or convalescent COVID-19.

This clone was seen only once. The rearrangement joins TRBV30 to TRBJ2-1; 13 bases align to TRBD2. CDR1 and CDR2 (germline): GTSNPN, SVGIG (reference sequence). V was clipped by 2 bases and J by 10 bases; unmatched bases: 2. CDR3 length: 13 residues. The CDR3 coding sequence is TGTGCCTGGAGTCCGGGACTAGCGGGAGAGCAGTTCTTC. It specifies CAWSPGLAGEQFF.

The DNA for the CDR3 is TGTGCCAGCAGCCATACAGGGGGAAACACCATATATTTT. Its protein product is CASSHTGGNTIYF. The chain carries TRBV4-2 and TRBJ1-3; maybe TRBD1 (6 bases). The germline V and J ends were trimmed by 3 bases and 4 bases, with 7 bases remaining between them. The V gene's germline CDR1 is LGHNA and CDR2 YNFKEQ. The CDR3 spans 13 residues.

The chain uses TRBV28 and TRBJ1-2; D is possibly TRBD1 (6 bases). V dropped 7 bases and J dropped 8 bases, with 32 bases sitting between them. Germline-derived CDR1 and CDR2 are MDHEN and SYDVKM. CDR3 size: 18 residues. CDR3 DNA: TGTGCCAGCAACTCCGGGAAGGGGAGTGGGGGCGGTGTAACGGGCTACACCTTC. Its translation is CASNSGKGSGGGVTGYTF.

This clone was seen a few times. V gene TRBV2 combines with J gene TRBJ1-2, with a tentative D call TRBD1 (6 bases). The ends were cut back, 3 bases at V and 4 bases at J, with 6 bases in the middle. Germline-derived CDR1 and CDR2 are SNHLY and FYNNEI. This CDR3 contains 12 residues. CDR3 amino acids: CASSETGYGYTF. The CDR3 region has the DNA TGTGCCAGCAGTGAGACAGGCTATGGCTACACCTTC. The variable domain in full, completed from reference TRBV2 and TRBJ1-2, reads EPEVTQTPSHQVTQMGQEVILRCVPISNHLYFYWYRQILGQKVEFLVSFYNNEISEKSEIFDDQFSVERPDGSNFTLKIRSTKLEDSAMYFCASSETGYGYTFGSGTRLTVV.

The chain couples TRBV7-2 to TRBJ2-7, with D unclear. Germline loops: CDR1 SGHTA, CDR2 FQGNSA. V was clipped by 5 bases and J by 0 bases, with 14 bases between them. There are 15 residues in the CDR3. CDR3 region: CASSLKSLSSYEQYF. In DNA form, the CDR3 reads TGTGCCAGCAGCCTCAAATCGCTGAGCTCCTACGAGCAGTACTTC.

J is TRBJ2-1 and V is TRBV2; 11 bases fit TRBD2. CDR1 and CDR2 from the germline V gene are SNHLY and FYNNEI. Unmatched junction bases numbered 3, after V lost 1 base and J lost 7 bases. The CDR3 contains 15 residues. CDR3 nucleotide sequence: TGTGCCAGCAGTGAAGAAGTAGCGGGAGGGAATGAGCAGTTCTTC. Its translation is CASSEEVAGGNEQFF.

The table lists this clone with a few counts. This chain links TRBV7-2 with TRBJ2-4; D gene uncertain. Per the germline V gene, CDR1 is SGHTA and CDR2 is FQGNSA. V was trimmed by 3 bases and J by 3 bases, leaving 6 bases between them. The CDR3 is 13 residues long. CDR3: CASSLVGKNIQYF. The CDR3 DNA reads TGTGCCAGCAGCTTGGTCGGCAAAAACATTCAGTACTTC.